These 23 T cell receptor beta chains were all obtained from the same sample, sequenced in a study of early T cells in non-severe SARS-CoV-2 infection. One entry per CDR3 protein results from TCRdb running MiXCR on the 5' RACE reads. The sample holds fewer than 85,000 distinct CDR3 sequences; 9% to 15% are singletons and the top ten take about 5%. The source material was whole blood. Receptors were obtained from an adult who was a healthcare worker with PCR-confirmed SARS-CoV-2 infection or an uninfected control (not recorded which).

This clonotype was detected only a few times. The chain links TRBV20-1 to TRBJ2-4, with TRBD2 identical over 7 bases. The germline V gene encodes CDR1 DFQATT and CDR2 SNEGSKA (reference sequence). CDR3 size: 15 residues. V lost 7 bases, J lost 10 bases, and 19 bases stayed unmatched. The CDR3 nucleotides are TGCAGTGGTTTTAAGAGGGAGGGGCCCATTGATATTCAGTACTTC. The encoded protein is CSGFKREGPIDIQYF.

This clonotype was recorded many times. The gene calls are TRBV9 and TRBJ1-2; D remains ambiguous. Germline V gene data show CDR1 as SGDLS and CDR2 as YYNGEE. The CDR3 is made up of 13 amino acids. Trimming pared 3 bases from V and 8 bases from J, leaving 14 bases between. The CDR3 sequence is CASSALDAKGYTF. The DNA for the CDR3 is TGTGCCAGCAGCGCCCTGGATGCGAAGGGCTACACCTTC.

The chain is built from TRBV6-6 and TRBJ1-5; D unclear. The CDR3 contains 15 residues. The germline V gene has CDR1 MNHNY and CDR2 SVGAGI (reference sequence). Trimming took off 5 bases at V and 1 base at J, with 12 bases between the two ends. The CDR3 sequence is CASSTGPRSNQPQHF. CDR3 sequence (DNA): TGTGCCAGCAGTACTGGACCGAGAAGCAATCAGCCCCAGCATTTT.

The table lists this clonotype with many counts. V gene TRBV29-1 combines with J gene TRBJ2-1; 14 bases map to TRBD2. V shed 0 bases, J shed 1 base, and the junction held 5 bases outside the gene matches. Germline CDR1 SQVTM, CDR2 ANQGSEA. CDR3 size: 18 residues. CDR3 protein: CSVEDLGTSGRSYNEQFF. In nucleotides, the CDR3 is TGCAGCGTTGAAGATCTCGGGACTAGCGGGAGATCCTACAATGAGCAGTTCTTC.

Many counts were recorded for this clonotype. This sequence joins TRBV6-6 and TRBJ2-2; a possible D gene is TRBD2 (7 bases). Trimming pared 7 bases from V and 0 bases from J, leaving 15 bases between. CDR3 length equals 16 residues. Per the germline V gene, CDR1 is MNHNY and CDR2 is SVGAGI (reference sequence). DNA of the CDR3: TGTGCCAGCATACCCGGGGGGCAGCCGAACACCGGGGAGCTGTTTTTT. Translating gives CASIPGGQPNTGELFF.

This clonotype was seen more than once but under ten times. The V and J genes are TRBV4-1 and TRBJ1-1, with no clear D. The germline V gene has CDR1 MGHRA and CDR2 YSYEKL. Trimming cost V 3 bases and J 4 bases, with 15 bases left between them. The CDR3 has 15 amino acids. Here the CDR3 DNA reads TGCGCCAGCAGCCACATAGAGGACTCCCTCACTGAAGCTTTCTTT. This sequence encodes CASSHIEDSLTEAFF.

The rearrangement uses TRBV5-5 and TRBJ1-1, with a tentative D call TRBD1 (5 bases). Between the trimmed V and J ends, which lost 0 bases and 1 base, there was a span of 10 bases. Germline CDR1 SGHKS, CDR2 YYEKEE (reference sequence). The CDR3 totals 15 residues. The CDR3 region has the DNA TGTGCCAGCAGCTTGGCCGTCACAGGGAACACTGAAGCTTTCTTT. Its translation is CASSLAVTGNTEAFF. Drawing the rest from reference TRBV5-5 and TRBJ1-1, the complete variable domain is DAGVTQSPTHLIKTRGQQVTLRCSPISGHKSVSWYQQVLGQGPQFIFQYYEKEERGRGNFPDRFSARQFPNYSSELNVNALLLGDSALYLCASSLAVTGNTEAFFGQGTRLTVV.

The table lists this clonotype with many counts. The chain joins TRBV7-9 to TRBJ1-1; 8 positions agree with TRBD1. With 3 bases clipped from V and 1 base from J, the junction kept 1 base outside the gene matches. CDR1 and CDR2 (germline): SEHNR, FQNEAQ (reference sequence). There are 14 residues in the CDR3. The chain's CDR3 is CASSFTGGNTEAFF. In nucleotides, the CDR3 is TGTGCCAGCAGCTTCACAGGGGGGAACACTGAAGCTTTCTTT.

This chain connects TRBV6-2 or TRBV6-3 to TRBJ2-3; the match to TRBD2 covers 13 bases. CDR1 is MNHEY and CDR2 is SVGEGT in the germline V gene. Trimming took 6 bases from V and 0 from J; bases not matched to a gene: 12. This CDR3 has 19 residues. In nucleotides, the CDR3 is TGTGCCAGCAGGCCCTCCCCCGGGACTAGCGGGGTGAGCACAGATACGCAGTATTTT. Translated: CASRPSPGTSGVSTDTQYF.

This clonotype appeared many times. This chain uses TRBV28 with TRBJ2-5, with TRBD2 identical over 12 bases. The CDR3 covers 18 residues. CDR1 is MDHEN, CDR2 SYDVKM, per germline. V was pared by 0 bases and J by 4 bases, with 9 bases of the junction left unmatched. As DNA, the CDR3 is TGTGCCAGCAGTTTATGGCTAGCGGGAGGGTCCGGTGCAGAGACCCAGTACTTC. It is translated as CASSLWLAGGSGAETQYF. Complete variable domain (other parts from reference TRBV28 and TRBJ2-5): DVKVTQSSRYLVKRTGEKVFLECVQDMDHENMFWYRQDPGLGLRLIYFSYDVKMKEKGDIPEGYSVSREKKERFSLILESASTNQTSMYLCASSLWLAGGSGAETQYFGPGTRLLVL.

This clonotype was observed at least ten times. V is TRBV20-1 and J is TRBJ1-6; D is unresolved. V dropped 1 base and J dropped 9 bases, with 25 bases sitting between them. Germline values: CDR1 DFQATT, CDR2 SNEGSKA (reference sequence). The CDR3 totals 18 residues. The CDR3 is CSARAITAHQLRFSPLHF. The CDR3 bases are TGCAGTGCTAGAGCGATAACAGCTCACCAATTAAGGTTTTCACCCCTCCACTTT.

The genes are TRBV24-1 and TRBJ2-5; D unclear. This CDR3 is 13 amino acids long. V was trimmed by 8 bases and J by 5 bases, leaving 14 bases between them. Germline V CDR1 and CDR2: KGHDR, SFDVKD. CDR3 nucleotides: TGTGCCACCAAGGTCGGGCGGCGGGAGACCCAGTACTTC. Protein: CATKVGRRETQYF.

About this clonotype: This could be a read error, since a much larger clone is one nucleotide away. This chain joins TRBV10-1 and TRBJ2-3; D perhaps matches TRBD1 (5 bases). Germline CDR1 is WNHNN and CDR2 is SYGVQD (reference sequence). The CDR3 is 15 residues long. CDR3 nucleotide sequence: TGCGCCAGAAGTGTTGGACACTCAGCCCCAGATACGCAGTATTTT. Residues: CARSVGHSAPDTQYF.

This clonotype was found a few times. The chain links TRBV29-1 to TRBJ2-2; D gene ambiguous. The CDR3 consists of 13 residues. CDR1 and CDR2 from the germline V gene are SQVTM and ANQGSEA. Trimming shortened V by 8 bases and J by 4 bases, and 14 bases separated the two germline ends. CDR3 DNA sequence: TGCAGCCCCACTCCCCCAAGCACCGGGGAGCTGTTTTTT. It codes for CSPTPPSTGELFF.

V is TRBV7-9 and J is TRBJ2-3; 9 bases match TRBD2. The germline CDR1 and CDR2 sequences are SEHNR and FQNEAQ (reference sequence). V dropped 4 bases and J dropped 2; count of bases not matched to a gene: 7. The CDR3 contains 16 residues. The CDR3 reads CASSSGLALITDTQYF. The CDR3, as DNA: TGTGCCAGCAGCTCTGGACTAGCGCTCATCACAGATACGCAGTATTTT.

Only a few counts were recorded for this clonotype. The chain has TRBV14 and TRBJ1-3; no definite D call. This CDR3 is built from 16 residues. The V end lost 1 base, the J end lost 1 base, and 11 bases lay between the germline ends. Germline assignment: CDR1 SGHDN and CDR2 FVKESK. In DNA form, the CDR3 reads TGTGCCAGCAGCCAAGGGATACCGCTGTCTGGAAACACCATATATTTT. Translating it yields CASSQGIPLSGNTIYF. The full variable domain, rest sourced from reference TRBV14 and TRBJ1-3, is EAGVTQFPSHSVIEKGQTVTLRCDPISGHDNLYWYRRVMGKEIKFLLHFVKESKQDESGMPNNRFLAERTGGTYSTLKVQPAELEDSGVYFCASSQGIPLSGNTIYFGEGSWLTVV.

This chain connects TRBV5-5 to TRBJ2-3; tentatively, D is TRBD1 (5 bases). This CDR3 has 11 amino acids. The germline V gene has CDR1 SGHKS and CDR2 YYEKEE (reference sequence). Trimming took off 2 bases at V and 8 bases at J, with 6 bases between the two ends. In DNA, the CDR3 is TGTGCCAGCAGCTTTAGGGGTACGCAGTATTTT. It encodes CASSFRGTQYF.

This clonotype has a handful of counts. The chain recombines TRBV6-1 with TRBJ2-7, with D possibly TRBD1 on 8 matching bases. The CDR3 is 14 amino acids. Per the germline V gene, CDR1 is MNHNS and CDR2 is SASEGT. Between the trimmed V and J ends, which lost 6 bases and 4 bases, there was a span of 16 bases. CDR3 DNA sequence: TGTGCCAGCAGCGGGAGGACAGGGCTTTACGAGCAGTACTTC. This gives the protein CASSGRTGLYEQYF.

This clonotype was observed a few times. The rearrangement links TRBV19 to TRBJ2-4, with 8 bases that match TRBD1. The germline V gene encodes CDR1 LNHDA and CDR2 SQIVND (reference sequence). The CDR3 totals 14 residues. V was clipped by 3 bases and J by 8 bases; unmatched bases: 6. This chain's CDR3 is CASSMTGAGYIQYF. CDR3 in DNA: TGTGCCAGTAGTATGACAGGGGCTGGGTACATTCAGTACTTC.

In its sample, this clonotype was seen many times. This sequence joins TRBV7-3 and TRBJ2-2; 7 nucleotides line up with TRBD2. Germline trimming cut 5 bases from V and 7 bases from J; bases unmatched to any gene: 10. The germline gives CDR1 SGHTA, CDR2 FQGTGA. The CDR3 contains 15 residues. CDR3 residues: CASSQAGLVGGELFF. The DNA of the CDR3 is TGTGCCAGCAGCCAAGCGGGACTCGTAGGCGGGGAGCTGTTTTTT.

The chain employs TRBV7-9 and TRBJ1-2; D remains ambiguous. CDR1 SEHNR and CDR2 FQNEAQ come from the germline V gene (reference sequence). V lost 5 bases to trimming and J lost 4 bases, with 8 bases between them. The length of the CDR3 is 12 residues. This chain's CDR3 is CASSPGAYGYTF. The DNA for the CDR3 is TGTGCCAGCAGCCCAGGCGCCTATGGCTACACCTTC.

This clonotype was counted only a few times. The gene calls are TRBV28 and TRBJ2-2, with D possibly TRBD1 on 5 matching bases. This CDR3 is built from 16 residues. V was pared by 5 bases and J by 3 bases, with 16 bases between. CDR1 is MDHEN and CDR2 is SYDVKM in the germline V gene. CDR3 nucleotides: TGTGCCAGCAGTCACCGAGCAGGGTCGGACACCGGGGAGCTGTTTTTT. This sequence encodes CASSHRAGSDTGELFF. Full variable domain (rest looked up from reference TRBV28 and TRBJ2-2): DVKVTQSSRYLVKRTGEKVFLECVQDMDHENMFWYRQDPGLGLRLIYFSYDVKMKEKGDIPEGYSVSREKKERFSLILESASTNQTSMYLCASSHRAGSDTGELFFGEGSRLTVL.

The sample holds many counts of this clonotype. The chain has TRBV19 and TRBJ1-2; D uncertain. V lost 5 bases, J lost 5 bases, and 9 bases lay in between. CDR3 length: 12 residues. Germline assignment: CDR1 LNHDA and CDR2 SQIVND (reference sequence). The DNA of the CDR3 is TGTGCCAGTAGTCCAACGCAGTATGGCTACACCTTC. Amino acids: CASSPTQYGYTF.